This T cell receptor beta chain was identified during a study of blood T cell repertoires in COVID-19. Looked up from germline, CDR1 is DFQATT and CDR2 is SNEGSKA (reference sequence). The CDR3 is 11 residues long. Methods used by the authors: Quantification of nucleated cells was approximated via reference gene primer amplification. The protocol was immunoSEQ multiplex PCR, while the TCRdb copy is restricted to in-frame clones and leaves out a portion. V, J and clone size reflect that table, while D and trimming were determined from the DNA. The sample records approximately 450,000 clones, around 89% being singletons. This clone was recorded only once.

What was sequenced was peripheral blood. The V call is TRBV20-1, the J call TRBJ2-5, with a possible D match to TRBD1 (6 bases). This receptor was obtained from a woman aged 25 to 39 with acute or convalescent COVID-19. CDR3 DNA sequence: TGCAGAGCCAACAGGGAAGAGACCCAGTACTTC. Translation: CRANREETQYF.